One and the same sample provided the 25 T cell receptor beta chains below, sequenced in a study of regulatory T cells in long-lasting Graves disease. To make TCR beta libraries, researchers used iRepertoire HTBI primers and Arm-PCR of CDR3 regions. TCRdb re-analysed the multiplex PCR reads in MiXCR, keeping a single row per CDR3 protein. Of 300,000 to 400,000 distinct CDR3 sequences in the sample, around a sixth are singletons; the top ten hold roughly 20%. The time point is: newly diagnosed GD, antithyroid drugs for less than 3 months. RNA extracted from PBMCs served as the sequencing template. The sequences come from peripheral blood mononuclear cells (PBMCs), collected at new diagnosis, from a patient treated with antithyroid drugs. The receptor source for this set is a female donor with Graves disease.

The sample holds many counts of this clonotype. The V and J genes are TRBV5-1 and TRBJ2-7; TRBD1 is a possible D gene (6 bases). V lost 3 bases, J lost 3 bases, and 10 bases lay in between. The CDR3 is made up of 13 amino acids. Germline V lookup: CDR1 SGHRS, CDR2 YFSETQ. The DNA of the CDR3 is TGCGCCAGCAGCTCCCTGACAGGCTACGAGCAGTACTTC. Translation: CASSSLTGYEQYF.

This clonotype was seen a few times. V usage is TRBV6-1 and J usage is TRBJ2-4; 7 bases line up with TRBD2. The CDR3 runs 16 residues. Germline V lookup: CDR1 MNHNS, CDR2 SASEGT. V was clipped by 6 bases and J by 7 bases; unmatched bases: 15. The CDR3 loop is CASSTYWRGKLNIQYF. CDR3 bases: TGTGCCAGCAGCACTTATTGGCGGGGGAAATTGAACATTCAGTACTTC.

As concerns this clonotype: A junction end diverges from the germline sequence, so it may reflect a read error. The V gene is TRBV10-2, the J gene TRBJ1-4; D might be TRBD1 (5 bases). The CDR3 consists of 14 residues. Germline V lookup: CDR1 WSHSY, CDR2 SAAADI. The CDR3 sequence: CASSESTANEKLVF. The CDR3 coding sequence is TGCGCCAGCAGTGAGTCGACAGCGAATGAAAAACTGGTTTTT.

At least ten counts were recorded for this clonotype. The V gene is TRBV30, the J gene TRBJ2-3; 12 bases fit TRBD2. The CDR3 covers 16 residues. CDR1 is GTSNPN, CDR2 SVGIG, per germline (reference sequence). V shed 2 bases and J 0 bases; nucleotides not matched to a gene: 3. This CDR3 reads CAWSPTSGRSTDTQYF. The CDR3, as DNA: TGTGCCTGGAGTCCTACTAGCGGGAGGAGCACAGATACGCAGTATTTT. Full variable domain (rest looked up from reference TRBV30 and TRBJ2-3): SQTIHQWPATLVQPVGSPLSLECTVEGTSNPNLYWYRQAAGRGLQLLFYSVGIGQISSEVPQNLSASRPQDRQFILSSKKLLLSDSGFYLCAWSPTSGRSTDTQYFGPGTRLTVL.

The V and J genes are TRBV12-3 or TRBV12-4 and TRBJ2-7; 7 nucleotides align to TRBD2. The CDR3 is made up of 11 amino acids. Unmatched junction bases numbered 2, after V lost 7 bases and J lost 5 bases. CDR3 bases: TGTGCCAGCACCGCGGGGGACGAGCAGTACTTC. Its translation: CASTAGDEQYF.

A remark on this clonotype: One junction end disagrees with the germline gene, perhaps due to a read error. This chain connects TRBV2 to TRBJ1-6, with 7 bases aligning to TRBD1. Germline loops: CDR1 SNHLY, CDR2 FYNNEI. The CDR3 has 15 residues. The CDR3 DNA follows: TGTGCCGGCAGTGAAGCGGGACAGCAGAATTCACCCCTCCACTTT. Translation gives CAGSEAGQQNSPLHF.

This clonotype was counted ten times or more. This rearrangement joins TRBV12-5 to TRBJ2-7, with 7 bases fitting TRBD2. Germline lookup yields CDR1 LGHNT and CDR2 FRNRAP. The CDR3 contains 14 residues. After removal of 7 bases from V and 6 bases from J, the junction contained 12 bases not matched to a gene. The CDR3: CASAMLAEPPEQYF. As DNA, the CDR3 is TGTGCTAGTGCCATGCTAGCGGAGCCTCCCGAGCAGTACTTC.

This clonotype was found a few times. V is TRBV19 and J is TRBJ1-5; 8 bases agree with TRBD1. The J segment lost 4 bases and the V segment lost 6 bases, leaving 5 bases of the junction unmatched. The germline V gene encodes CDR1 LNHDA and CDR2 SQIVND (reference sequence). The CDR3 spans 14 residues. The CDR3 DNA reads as TGTGCCAGTAGCTGGACAGGGATGAATCAGCCCCAGCATTTT. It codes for CASSWTGMNQPQHF.

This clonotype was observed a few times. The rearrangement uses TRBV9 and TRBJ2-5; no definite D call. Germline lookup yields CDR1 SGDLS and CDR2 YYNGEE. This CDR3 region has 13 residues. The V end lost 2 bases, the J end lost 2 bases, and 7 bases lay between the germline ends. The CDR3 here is CASSVDGQETQYF. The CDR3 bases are TGTGCCAGCAGCGTTGACGGACAAGAGACCCAGTACTTC.

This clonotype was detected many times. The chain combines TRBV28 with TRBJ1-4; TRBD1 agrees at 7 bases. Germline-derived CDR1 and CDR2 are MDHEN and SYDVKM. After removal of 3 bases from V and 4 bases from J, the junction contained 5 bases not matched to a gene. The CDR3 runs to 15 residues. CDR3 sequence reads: CASSFAGTDNEKLFF. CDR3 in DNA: TGTGCCAGCAGTTTCGCCGGGACAGATAATGAAAAACTGTTTTTT.

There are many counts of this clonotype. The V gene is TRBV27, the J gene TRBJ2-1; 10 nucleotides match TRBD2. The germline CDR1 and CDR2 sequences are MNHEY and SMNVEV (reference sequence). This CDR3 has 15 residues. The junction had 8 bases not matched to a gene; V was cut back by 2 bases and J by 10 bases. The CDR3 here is CASSLKSGRAGEQFF. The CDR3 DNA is TGTGCCAGCAGTTTAAAGAGCGGGAGGGCCGGGGAGCAGTTCTTC.

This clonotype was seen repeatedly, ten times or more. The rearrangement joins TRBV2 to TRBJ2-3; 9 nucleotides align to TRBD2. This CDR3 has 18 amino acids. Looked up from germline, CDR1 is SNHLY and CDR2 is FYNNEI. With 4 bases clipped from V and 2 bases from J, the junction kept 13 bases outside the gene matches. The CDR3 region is CASSARQTSGIYTDTQYF. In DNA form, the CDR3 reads TGTGCCAGCAGTGCACGCCAGACTAGCGGTATATACACAGATACGCAGTATTTT.

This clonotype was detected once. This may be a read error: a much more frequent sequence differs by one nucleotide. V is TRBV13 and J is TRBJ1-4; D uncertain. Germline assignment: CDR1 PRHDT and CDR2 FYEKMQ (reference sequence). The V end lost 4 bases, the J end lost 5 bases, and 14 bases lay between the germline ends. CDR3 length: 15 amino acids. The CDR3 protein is CASSSRIGNNEKLFF. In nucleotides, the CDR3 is TGTGCCAGCAGCTCCCGGATAGGGAACAATGAAAAACTGTTTTTT.

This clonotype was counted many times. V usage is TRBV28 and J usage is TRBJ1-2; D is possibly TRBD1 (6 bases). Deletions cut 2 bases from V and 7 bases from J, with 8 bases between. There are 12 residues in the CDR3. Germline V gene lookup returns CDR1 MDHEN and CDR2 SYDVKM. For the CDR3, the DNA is TGTGCCAGCAGTTTACCCAGGGGTGGCTACACCTTC. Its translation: CASSLPRGGYTF.

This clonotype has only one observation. The CDR3 DNA sequence: TGTGCCTGGAGTGGACAGGGTTCTGGGGCCAACGTCCTGACTTTC. Translating it yields CAWSGQGSGANVLTF. This chain uses TRBV30 with TRBJ2-6; 7 bases fit TRBD1. The J segment lost 1 base and the V segment lost 1 base, leaving 1 base of the junction unmatched. Germline V gene sequence: CDR1 GTSNPN, CDR2 SVGIG (reference sequence). This CDR3 has 15 residues.

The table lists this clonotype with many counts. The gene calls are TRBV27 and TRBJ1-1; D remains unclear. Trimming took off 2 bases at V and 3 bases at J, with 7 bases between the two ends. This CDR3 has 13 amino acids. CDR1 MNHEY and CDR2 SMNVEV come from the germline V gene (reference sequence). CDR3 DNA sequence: TGTGCCAGCAGTTTAGGGCTCCACACTGAAGCTTTCTTT. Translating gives CASSLGLHTEAFF.

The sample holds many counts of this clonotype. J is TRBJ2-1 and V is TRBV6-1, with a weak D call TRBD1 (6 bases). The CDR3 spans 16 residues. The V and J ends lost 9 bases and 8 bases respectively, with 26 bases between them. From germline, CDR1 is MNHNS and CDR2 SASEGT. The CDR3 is CASSIGATGSLYEQFF. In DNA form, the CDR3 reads TGTGCCAGTAGTATAGGGGCTACAGGGTCTCTATATGAGCAGTTCTTC.

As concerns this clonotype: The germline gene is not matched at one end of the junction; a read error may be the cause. The CDR3 loop reads CASSYSKHGNTICF. The CDR3 coding sequence is TGTGCCAGCAGTTACTCGAAGCATGGAAACACCATATGTTTT. The V gene is TRBV6-2 or TRBV6-3, the J gene TRBJ1-3; D uncertain. Germline V gene lookup returns CDR1 MNHEY and CDR2 SVGEGT. This CDR3 comprises 14 residues.

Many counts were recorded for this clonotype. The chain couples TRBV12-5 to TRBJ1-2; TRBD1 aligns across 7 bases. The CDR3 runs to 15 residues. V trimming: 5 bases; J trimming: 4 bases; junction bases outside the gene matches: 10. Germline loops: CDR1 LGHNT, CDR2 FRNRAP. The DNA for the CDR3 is TGTGCTAGTGGTGATACAGGGGAGGGTGGCTATGGCTACACCTTC. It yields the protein CASGDTGEGGYGYTF.

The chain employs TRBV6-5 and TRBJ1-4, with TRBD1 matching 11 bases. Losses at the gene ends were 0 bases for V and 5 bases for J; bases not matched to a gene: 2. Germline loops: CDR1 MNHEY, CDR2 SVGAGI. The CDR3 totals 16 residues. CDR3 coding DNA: TGTGCCAGCAGTTACTCCGGACAGGGGGCGAATGAAAAACTGTTTTTT. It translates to CASSYSGQGANEKLFF.

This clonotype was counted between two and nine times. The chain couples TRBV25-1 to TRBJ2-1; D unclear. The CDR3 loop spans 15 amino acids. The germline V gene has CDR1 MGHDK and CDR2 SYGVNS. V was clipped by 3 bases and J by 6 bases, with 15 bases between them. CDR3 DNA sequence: TGTGCCAGCAGTGATTTCAGTCGTAGCCGCAATGAGCAGTTCTTC. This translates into CASSDFSRSRNEQFF.

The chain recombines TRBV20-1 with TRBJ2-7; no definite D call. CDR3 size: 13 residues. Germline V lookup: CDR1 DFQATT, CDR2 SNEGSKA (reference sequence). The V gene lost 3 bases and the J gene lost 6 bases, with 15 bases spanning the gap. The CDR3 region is CSASGLELLEQYF. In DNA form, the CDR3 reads TGCAGTGCTAGTGGGCTCGAGCTACTCGAGCAGTACTTC.

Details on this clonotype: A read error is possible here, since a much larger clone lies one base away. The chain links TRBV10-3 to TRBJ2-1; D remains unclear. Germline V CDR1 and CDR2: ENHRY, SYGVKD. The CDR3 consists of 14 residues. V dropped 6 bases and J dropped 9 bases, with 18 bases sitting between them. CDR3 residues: CAIRTISGMGEQFF. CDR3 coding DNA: TGTGCCATCAGGACAATTAGTGGGATGGGTGAGCAGTTCTTC.

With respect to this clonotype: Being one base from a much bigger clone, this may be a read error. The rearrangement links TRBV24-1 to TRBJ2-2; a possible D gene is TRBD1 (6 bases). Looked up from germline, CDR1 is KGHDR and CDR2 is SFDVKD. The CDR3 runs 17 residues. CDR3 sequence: CATSSPLDRRNTGEPFF. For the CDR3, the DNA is TGTGCCACCAGTTCCCCCCTTGACAGGAGGAACACCGGGGAGCCGTTTTTT.

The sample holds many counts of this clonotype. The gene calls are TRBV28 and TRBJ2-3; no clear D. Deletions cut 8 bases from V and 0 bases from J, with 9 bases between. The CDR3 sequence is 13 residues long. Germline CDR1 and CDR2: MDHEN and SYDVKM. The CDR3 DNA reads TGTGCCAGCGGGTCCGGGAGCACAGATACGCAGTATTTT. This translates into CASGSGSTDTQYF.